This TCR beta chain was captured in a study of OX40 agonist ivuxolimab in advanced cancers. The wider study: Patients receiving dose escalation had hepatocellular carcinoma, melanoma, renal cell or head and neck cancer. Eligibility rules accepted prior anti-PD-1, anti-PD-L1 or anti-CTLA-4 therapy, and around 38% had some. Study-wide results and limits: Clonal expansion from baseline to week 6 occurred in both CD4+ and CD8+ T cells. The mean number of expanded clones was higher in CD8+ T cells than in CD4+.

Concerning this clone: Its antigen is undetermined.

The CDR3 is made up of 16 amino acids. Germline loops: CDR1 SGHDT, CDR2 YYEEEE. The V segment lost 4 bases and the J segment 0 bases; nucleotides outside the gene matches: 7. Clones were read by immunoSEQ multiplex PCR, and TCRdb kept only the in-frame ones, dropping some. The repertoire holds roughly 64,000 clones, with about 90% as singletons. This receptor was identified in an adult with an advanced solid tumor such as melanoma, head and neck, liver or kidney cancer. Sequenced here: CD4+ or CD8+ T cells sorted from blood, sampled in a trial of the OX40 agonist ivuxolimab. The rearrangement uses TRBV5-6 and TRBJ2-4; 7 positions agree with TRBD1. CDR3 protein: CASSGETGLAKNIQYF. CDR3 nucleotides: TGTGCCAGCAGCGGAGAGACAGGGTTAGCCAAAAACATTCAGTACTTC.